The 18 T cell receptor beta chains below were found in one sample sequenced in a study of identical twins. TCRdb called the 5' RACE reads again in MiXCR, with one record for every CDR3 protein. The sample shows about 340,000 distinct CDR3 sequences, roughly an eighth of them seen only once. The sample also formed part of further work on yellow fever vaccine responses in identical twins.

The source material was CD8+ T cells sorted from blood. The origin of the receptors is a woman aged 18-35 years in good health.

The sample holds a few counts of this clonotype. The chain is built from TRBV20-1 and TRBJ2-1, with 9 bases matching TRBD2. Germline V CDR1 and CDR2: DFQATT, SNEGSKA (reference sequence). This CDR3 contains 14 residues. Trimming removed 5 bases from V and 8 bases from J; junction bases left unmatched: 10. DNA for the CDR3: TGCAGTGCTCGGCCTAGCGGGACCGTCGATGAGCAGTTCTTC. Translating it yields CSARPSGTVDEQFF.

This clonotype was found many times. V gene TRBV11-2 combines with J gene TRBJ2-3, with 10 bases fitting TRBD2. V was pared by 3 bases and J by 5 bases, with 8 bases of the junction left unmatched. CDR3 length: 16 amino acids. Germline V lookup: CDR1 SGHAT, CDR2 FQNNGV. CDR3 in DNA: TGTGCCAGCAGCTTGGGAAGCGGGAGGGCCGGAGATACGCAGTATTTT. It translates to CASSLGSGRAGDTQYF.

This chain joins TRBV20-1 and TRBJ2-4; D may be TRBD1 (8 bases). The germline CDR1 and CDR2 sequences are DFQATT and SNEGSKA (reference sequence). V lost 2 bases and J lost 11, with 19 bases in between. CDR3 length equals 14 residues. CDR3 coding DNA: TGCAGTGCTAGAAGGGGGGGACAGGAAACTGTTCAGTACTTC. Translated, it gives CSARRGGQETVQYF.

This clonotype was seen at least ten times. This chain links TRBV5-6 with TRBJ2-2; D is uncertain. Trimming removed 5 bases from V and 0 bases from J, with 8 bases in between. The CDR3 is 14 amino acids. The germline V gene has CDR1 SGHDT and CDR2 YYEEEE. CDR3: CASSPPANTGELFF. In nucleotides, the CDR3 is TGTGCCAGCAGTCCGCCAGCGAACACCGGGGAGCTGTTTTTT.

This sequence joins TRBV29-1 and TRBJ1-2; D is unresolved. The CDR3 consists of 11 residues. Germline V gene sequence: CDR1 SQVTM, CDR2 ANQGSEA. Trimming removed 1 base from V and 8 bases from J, with 8 bases in between. CDR3 loop: CSVEGRRGYTF. CDR3 in DNA: TGCAGCGTTGAAGGACGAAGGGGCTACACCTTC. Complete variable domain (other parts from reference TRBV29-1 and TRBJ1-2): SAVISQKPSRDICQRGTSLTIQCQVDSQVTMMFWYRQQPGQSLTLIATANQGSEATYESGFVIDKFPISRPNLTFSTLTVSNMSPEDSSIYLCSVEGRRGYTFGSGTRLTVV.

The sample holds a few counts of this clonotype. The rearrangement joins TRBV5-1 to TRBJ2-1, with D possibly TRBD2 on 6 matching bases. This CDR3 spans 18 amino acids. V shed 2 bases and J shed 3 bases, with 21 bases lying between them. Germline lookup yields CDR1 SGHRS and CDR2 YFSETQ. Written as DNA, the CDR3 is TGCGCCAGCAGCTTATTAAACCCTGGAGGGCCAGTCTACAATGAGCAGTTCTTC. It is translated as CASSLLNPGGPVYNEQFF. The full variable domain, with the rest looked up from reference TRBV5-1 and TRBJ2-1, is KAGVTQTPRYLIKTRGQQVTLSCSPISGHRSVSWYQQTPGQGLQFLFEYFSETQRNKGNFPGRFSGRQFSNSRSEMNVSTLELGDSALYLCASSLLNPGGPVYNEQFFGPGTRLTVL.

The rearrangement uses TRBV20-1 and TRBJ2-3, with 9 bases matching TRBD2. This CDR3 is 19 amino acids long. V gave up 0 bases and J gave up 0 bases; unmatched junction bases: 13. Germline V gives CDR1 DFQATT, CDR2 SNEGSKA (reference sequence). This chain's CDR3 is CSARDTPSGAGISTDTQYF. For the CDR3, the DNA is TGCAGTGCTAGAGATACCCCTAGCGGGGCGGGAATTAGCACAGATACGCAGTATTTT.

The chain couples TRBV7-7 to TRBJ2-7; possibly TRBD2 for D (6 bases). This CDR3 comprises 12 residues. Germline V gene lookup returns CDR1 SSHAT and CDR2 FNYEAQ (reference sequence). V lost 11 bases to trimming and J lost 2 bases, with 13 bases between them. The CDR3 here is CAWEDLPYEQYV. Here the CDR3 DNA reads TGTGCCTGGGAGGACCTCCCCTACGAGCAGTACGTC.

This rearrangement joins TRBV20-1 to TRBJ2-7, with a tentative D call TRBD2 (6 bases). V was trimmed by 0 bases and J by 3 bases, leaving 12 bases between them. This CDR3 region has 14 residues. Germline values: CDR1 DFQATT, CDR2 SNEGSKA (reference sequence). The CDR3 spells CSARDGGASYEQYF. CDR3 in DNA: TGCAGTGCTAGAGATGGCGGGGCCAGCTACGAGCAGTACTTC.

The chain uses TRBV3-1 and TRBJ2-1; D is possibly TRBD2 (6 bases). This CDR3 region has 14 residues. Germline CDR1 is LGHDT and CDR2 is YNNKEL (reference sequence). V was cut by 4 bases and J by 7 bases, with 14 bases left in between. The CDR3 protein is CASSPEEGVNEQFF. CDR3 nucleotides: TGTGCCAGCAGCCCCGAGGAGGGCGTGAATGAGCAGTTCTTC.

The rearrangement links TRBV6-5 to TRBJ2-7; no clear D. V was shortened by 0 bases and J by 7 bases, with 13 bases between the two germline ends. This CDR3 is built from 14 residues. The germline V gene has CDR1 MNHEY and CDR2 SVGAGI. The DNA for the CDR3 is TGTGCCAGCAGTTACTCGATACAGCCCGGGGAGCAGTACTTC. Translated, it gives CASSYSIQPGEQYF.

In this sample, this clonotype turned up a few times. This chain uses TRBV28 with TRBJ1-1, with D unresolved. V gave up 4 bases and J gave up 3 bases, with 12 bases separating them. Germline CDR1 MDHEN, CDR2 SYDVKM. The CDR3 contains 14 residues. The CDR3 DNA is TGTGCCAGCAGTTGGTCTCCCGGGGACACTGAAGCTTTCTTT. Protein: CASSWSPGDTEAFF.

This clonotype was seen once. An end of the junction does not agree with germline; a read error may underlie this. The CDR3 region has the DNA TGCGCCAGCAGCCGGGAGGGGGCTAGCTCCTCCAATGAGCAGTTCTTC. It codes for CASSREGASSSNEQFF. The chain couples TRBV5-1 to TRBJ2-1, with a weak D call TRBD2 (8 bases). Germline V gene lookup returns CDR1 SGHRS and CDR2 YFSETQ. There are 16 residues in the CDR3.

V and J are TRBV12-3 or TRBV12-4 and TRBJ2-1; TRBD2 agrees at 11 bases. The CDR3 covers 15 residues. The junction had 10 bases not matched to a gene; V was cut back by 7 bases and J by 8 bases. The chain's CDR3 is CASTVLAGGPDEQFF. CDR3 nucleotide sequence: TGTGCCAGCACCGTGTTAGCGGGAGGGCCTGATGAGCAGTTCTTC.

V gene TRBV10-2 combines with J gene TRBJ2-4; 11 nucleotides line up with TRBD2. The V and J ends lost 3 bases and 6 bases, in that order; junction bases with no gene match: 4. CDR3 length equals 15 residues. CDR1 is WSHSY and CDR2 is SAAADI in the germline V gene. CDR3 residues: CASSDFSGGGNIQYF. CDR3 nucleotide sequence: TGCGCCAGCAGTGACTTTAGCGGGGGGGGAAACATTCAGTACTTC.

This clonotype was counted ten times or more. This chain uses TRBV20-1 with TRBJ2-1, with 8 nucleotides matching TRBD2. Trimming took 6 bases from V and 0 from J; bases not matched to a gene: 4. Looked up from germline, CDR1 is DFQATT and CDR2 is SNEGSKA (reference sequence). This CDR3 is 14 amino acids long. CDR3 amino acids: CSAPGLVSYNEQFF. The CDR3, as DNA: TGCAGTGCCCCGGGACTAGTCTCCTACAATGAGCAGTTCTTC.

This clonotype occurred many times. V usage is TRBV15 and J usage is TRBJ2-3; no firm D call. With 0 bases removed from V and 2 bases from J, the gap between germline ends came to 6 bases. Germline assignment: CDR1 LNHNV and CDR2 YYDKDF (reference sequence). The CDR3 covers 14 residues. In DNA, the CDR3 is TGTGCCACCAGCAGAGAAACCCCCACAGATACGCAGTATTTT. Translated: CATSRETPTDTQYF.

This clonotype has only a few counts. The rearrangement joins TRBV29-1 to TRBJ2-5; D is perhaps TRBD1 (6 bases). CDR1 is SQVTM and CDR2 is ANQGSEA in the germline V gene. Trimming removed 7 bases at V and 1 base at J, with 10 bases between. This CDR3 has 12 amino acids. Here the CDR3 reads CSAGTSQETQYF. CDR3 DNA: TGCAGCGCAGGGACAAGCCAAGAGACCCAGTACTTC.